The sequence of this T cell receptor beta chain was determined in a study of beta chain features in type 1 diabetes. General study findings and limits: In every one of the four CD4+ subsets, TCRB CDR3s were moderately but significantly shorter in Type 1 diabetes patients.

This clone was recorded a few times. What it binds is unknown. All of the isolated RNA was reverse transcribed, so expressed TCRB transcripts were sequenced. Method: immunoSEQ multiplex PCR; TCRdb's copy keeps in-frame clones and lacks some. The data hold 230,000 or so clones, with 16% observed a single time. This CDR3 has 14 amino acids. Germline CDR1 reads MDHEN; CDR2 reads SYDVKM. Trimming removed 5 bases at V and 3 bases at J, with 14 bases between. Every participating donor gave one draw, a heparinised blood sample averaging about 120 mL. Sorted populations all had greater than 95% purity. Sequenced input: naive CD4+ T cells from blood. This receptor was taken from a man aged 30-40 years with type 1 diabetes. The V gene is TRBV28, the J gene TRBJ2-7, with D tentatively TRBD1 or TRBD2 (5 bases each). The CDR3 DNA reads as TGTGCCAGCAGTGTGGGACCGGTCCTCTACGAGCAGTACTTC. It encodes CASSVGPVLYEQYF.